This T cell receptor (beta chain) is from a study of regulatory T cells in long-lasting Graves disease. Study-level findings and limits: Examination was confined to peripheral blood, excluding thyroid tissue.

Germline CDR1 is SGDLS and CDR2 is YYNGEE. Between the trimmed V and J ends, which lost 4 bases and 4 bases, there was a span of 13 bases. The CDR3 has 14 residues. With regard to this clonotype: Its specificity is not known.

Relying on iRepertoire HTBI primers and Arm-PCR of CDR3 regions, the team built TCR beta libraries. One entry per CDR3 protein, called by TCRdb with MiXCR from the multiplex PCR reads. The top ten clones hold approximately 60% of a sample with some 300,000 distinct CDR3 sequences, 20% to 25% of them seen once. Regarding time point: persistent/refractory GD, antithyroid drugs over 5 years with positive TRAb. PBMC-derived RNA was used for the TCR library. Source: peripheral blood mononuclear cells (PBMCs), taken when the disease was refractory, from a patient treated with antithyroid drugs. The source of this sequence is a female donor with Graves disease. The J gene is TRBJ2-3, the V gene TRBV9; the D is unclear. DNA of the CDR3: TGTGCCAGCAGCACCCGGAGTGCGGCAGATACGCAGTATTTT. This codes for CASSTRSAADTQYF. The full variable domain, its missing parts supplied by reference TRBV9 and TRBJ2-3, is DSGVTQTPKHLITATGQRVTLRCSPRSGDLSVYWYQQSLDQGLQFLIQYYNGEERAKGNILERFSAQQFPDLHSELNLSSLELGDSALYFCASSTRSAADTQYFGPGTRLTVL.